The 9 T cell receptor beta chains listed next were all sequenced from one sample in a study of graft-versus-host responses after intestinal transplantation. Data came from immunoSEQ multiplex PCR; TCRdb stores just in-frame clones and leaves some out. In the table there are about 22,000 clones, around 76% of which are singletons. Intraepithelial and lamina propria lymphocytes were released after the graft tissue was processed. The input for sequencing was ileum tissue, taken 12 days after intestinal transplant. These TCRs come from a human patient who received an intestinal transplant, so some T cells may come from the graft donor.

This clone was observed once. This chain joins TRBV2 and TRBJ1-2, with TRBD1 matching over 7 bases. The CDR3 is 13 amino acids. In germline, CDR1 is SNHLY, CDR2 FYNNEI. Unmatched junction bases numbered 3, after V lost 6 bases and J lost 2 bases. The CDR3 bases are TGTGCCAGCAGCGGAGGGGGCAACTATGGCTACACCTTC. Amino acid sequence: CASSGGGNYGYTF.

This clone appeared a single time. The chain uses TRBV13 and TRBJ2-1; 8 bases map to TRBD2. This CDR3 is built from 17 residues. Germline lookup yields CDR1 PRHDT and CDR2 FYEKMQ (reference sequence). V was clipped by 3 bases and J by 4 bases; unmatched bases: 11. Here the CDR3 reads CASSFATRGGTYNEQFF. DNA for the CDR3: TGTGCCAGCAGCTTCGCGACCCGGGGGGGAACTTACAATGAGCAGTTCTTC.

This chain connects TRBV5-6 to TRBJ2-7, with TRBD1 matching 7 bases. V trimming: 4 bases; J trimming: 5 bases; junction bases outside the gene matches: 6. In germline, CDR1 is SGHDT, CDR2 YYEEEE. There are 13 residues in the CDR3. The CDR3 DNA is TGTGCCAGCAGCATAAGACAGGGAAACGAGCAGTACTTC. Protein: CASSIRQGNEQYF.

V usage is TRBV19 and J usage is TRBJ2-1, with D unresolved. The CDR3 totals 13 residues. The V gene lost 5 bases and the J gene lost 6 bases, with 11 bases spanning the gap. Germline lookup yields CDR1 LNHDA and CDR2 SQIVND (reference sequence). This CDR3 reads CASSLGLANEQFF. CDR3 nucleotides: TGTGCCAGTAGTTTAGGGCTGGCCAATGAGCAGTTCTTC.

This chain joins TRBV6-1 and TRBJ2-3, with D tentatively TRBD1 (6 bases). The CDR3 extends over 15 amino acids. With 2 bases removed from V and 2 bases from J, the gap between germline ends came to 11 bases. The V gene's germline CDR1 is MNHNS and CDR2 SASEGT. This chain's CDR3 is CASSETNRDTDTQYF. In DNA form, the CDR3 reads TGTGCCAGCAGTGAAACCAACAGGGACACAGATACGCAGTATTTT.

The sample holds a few counts of this clone. The V gene is TRBV29-1, the J gene TRBJ2-3; D is unclear. The CDR3 consists of 10 residues. CDR1 SQVTM and CDR2 ANQGSEA come from the germline V gene. V was pared by 5 bases and J by 4 bases, with 4 bases between. CDR3 amino acids: CSVLSDTQYF. In DNA form, the CDR3 reads TGCAGCGTTCTTTCAGATACGCAGTATTTT.

The J gene is TRBJ2-1, the V gene TRBV9; 7 bases align to TRBD2. Germline V lookup: CDR1 SGDLS, CDR2 YYNGEE. Trimming took 0 bases from V and 5 from J; bases not matched to a gene: 8. CDR3 length: 16 residues. The CDR3 DNA follows: TGTGCCAGCAGCGTAGGCGGGAGAATTGGGCACAATGAGCAGTTCTTC. This codes for CASSVGGRIGHNEQFF.

V usage is TRBV6-5 and J usage is TRBJ2-1; TRBD2 agrees at 13 bases. The V segment lost 7 bases and the J segment 8 bases; nucleotides outside the gene matches: 8. Germline loops: CDR1 MNHEY, CDR2 SVGAGI. This CDR3 comprises 15 residues. The CDR3 sequence is CASTQLAGGLDEQFF. CDR3 DNA: TGTGCCAGCACCCAACTAGCGGGGGGGTTGGATGAGCAGTTCTTC.

The chain combines TRBV2 with TRBJ1-1; 12 bases fit TRBD1. CDR1 and CDR2 from the germline V gene are SNHLY and FYNNEI. This CDR3 spans 15 amino acids. V lost 5 bases to trimming and J lost 3 bases; unmatched junction nucleotides: 4. In nucleotides, the CDR3 is TGTGCCAGCAGTAGGGACAGGGGGCGAGACACTGAAGCTTTCTTT. This encodes CASSRDRGRDTEAFF. The whole variable domain, filled in from reference TRBV2 and TRBJ1-1, reads EPEVTQTPSHQVTQMGQEVILRCVPISNHLYFYWYRQILGQKVEFLVSFYNNEISEKSEIFDDQFSVERPDGSNFTLKIRSTKLEDSAMYFCASSRDRGRDTEAFFGQGTRLTVV.